Presented here are 16 T cell receptor beta chains from one specimen sequenced in a study of cytomegalovirus exposure and HLA in healthy donors. Data came from immunoSEQ multiplex PCR; TCRdb stores just in-frame clones and leaves some out. The data show approximately 160,000 clones, with about four fifths seen just once and roughly a tenth held by the top ten. Material for sequencing was PBMCs. The receptor source for this set is a man aged 25-45 years in good health and CMV-seropositive.

In its sample, this clone was seen once. The rearrangement links TRBV11-2 to TRBJ2-7; TRBD2 matches 9 bases. In germline, CDR1 is SGHAT, CDR2 FQNNGV. This CDR3 is 17 amino acids long. Trimming took 8 bases from V and 2 from J; bases not matched to a gene: 16. The CDR3 is CASAYSYGASGTYEQYF. The CDR3 DNA follows: TGTGCCAGCGCGTACTCGTATGGGGCTAGCGGGACCTACGAGCAGTACTTC.

The chain has TRBV18 and TRBJ1-3; D perhaps matches TRBD1 (6 bases). This CDR3 spans 14 amino acids. V dropped 4 bases and J dropped 0 bases, with 7 bases sitting between them. Germline assignment: CDR1 KGHSH and CDR2 LQKENI. The CDR3 spells CASSRDTSGNTIYF. The CDR3 DNA is TGTGCCAGCTCACGGGACACCTCTGGAAACACCATATATTTT.

V usage is TRBV5-1 and J usage is TRBJ2-7; D may be TRBD1 (6 bases). Germline values: CDR1 SGHRS, CDR2 YFSETQ. V was pared by 4 bases and J by 4 bases, with 9 bases between. CDR3 length: 12 amino acids. Written as DNA, the CDR3 is TGCGCCAGCAGCGTCGACAGGTACGAGCAGTACTTC. Encoded protein: CASSVDRYEQYF.

CDR3 loop: CASSQTGTTNEKLFF. DNA of the CDR3: TGCGCCAGCAGCCAGACCGGGACAACTAATGAAAAACTGTTTTTT. This chain uses TRBV4-1 with TRBJ1-4, with D uncertain. V was clipped by 3 bases and J by 0 bases, with 8 bases between them. This CDR3 has 15 residues. Germline V gives CDR1 MGHRA, CDR2 YSYEKL.

This clone was detected many times. The J gene is TRBJ2-7, the V gene TRBV6-5, with TRBD1 as a possible D gene (5 bases). The CDR3 loop spans 15 amino acids. V lost 5 bases and J 2 bases, leaving 16 bases between the germline ends. Germline values: CDR1 MNHEY, CDR2 SVGAGI. The DNA of the CDR3 is TGTGCCAGCAGTCCGTGGGGTGGGGCTACCTACGAGCAGTACTTC. Protein sequence: CASSPWGGATYEQYF.

This clone was seen a few times. This rearrangement joins TRBV6-1 to TRBJ1-6, with 7 bases fitting TRBD1. V lost 4 bases and J lost 5; bases outside the gene matches: 5. The CDR3 is 15 amino acids. CDR1 MNHNS and CDR2 SASEGT come from the germline V gene. The CDR3 sequence: CASSGRQGDNSPLHF. CDR3 DNA sequence: TGTGCCAGCAGTGGGCGACAGGGTGATAATTCACCCCTCCACTTT.

The rearrangement links TRBV27 to TRBJ2-1, with D possibly matching TRBD2 (5 bases). Per germline, CDR1 MNHEY and CDR2 SMNVEV (reference sequence). The CDR3 has 13 amino acids. V lost 3 bases and J lost 4, with 7 bases in between. The CDR3 loop is CASSFIAYNEQFF. The CDR3 nucleotides are TGTGCCAGCAGTTTTATAGCGTACAATGAGCAGTTCTTC.

This clone was counted at least ten times. The chain carries TRBV6-7 and TRBJ2-4; maybe TRBD1 (5 bases). TRBV6-7 is identified as an open reading frame with a role that is uncertain. V was shortened by 9 bases and J by 1 base, with 13 bases between the two germline ends. The CDR3 loop spans 14 amino acids. The CDR3 nucleotides are TGTGCCAGGCCCACAGGTCGGGCCAAAAACATTCAGTACTTC. This translates into CARPTGRAKNIQYF.

This chain uses TRBV4-1 with TRBJ1-5, with 9 nucleotides matching TRBD1. The CDR3 extends over 16 amino acids. The V gene end was trimmed by 4 bases and the J gene end by 5 bases; junction bases not matched to a gene: 9. Germline CDR1 is MGHRA and CDR2 is YSYEKL. The CDR3 DNA follows: TGCGCCAGCAGCCCCCGGACAGGGGAAGGGGATCAGCCCCAGCATTTT. This sequence encodes CASSPRTGEGDQPQHF.

This chain links TRBV28 with TRBJ1-5; maybe TRBD1 (6 bases). This CDR3 contains 15 residues. V lost 5 bases and J 6 bases, leaving 17 bases between the germline ends. Germline V gene sequence: CDR1 MDHEN, CDR2 SYDVKM. CDR3 residues: CASSTQQGFGQPQHF. The DNA for the CDR3 is TGTGCCAGCAGTACCCAACAGGGCTTTGGTCAGCCCCAGCATTTT.

This clone was observed once. The chain's CDR3 is CASSLLAGGGTQYF. As DNA, the CDR3 is TGTGCCAGCAGCCTTCTAGCGGGAGGAGGTACGCAGTATTTT. The genes are TRBV27 and TRBJ2-3; TRBD2 matches at 11 bases. Germline values: CDR1 MNHEY, CDR2 SMNVEV (reference sequence). The junction had 7 bases not matched to a gene; V was cut back by 6 bases and J by 8 bases. This CDR3 is built from 14 residues.

The chain links TRBV9 to TRBJ2-7, with D maybe TRBD1 (5 bases). Germline-derived CDR1 and CDR2 are SGDLS and YYNGEE. Deletions cut 0 bases from V and 2 bases from J, with 9 bases between. The CDR3 extends over 14 amino acids. In nucleotides, the CDR3 is TGTGCCAGCAGCGTAGCAGGGTCCCCCTACGAGCAGTACTTC. Its protein product is CASSVAGSPYEQYF.

The CDR3 here is CASSGYRDTQYF. Written as DNA, the CDR3 is TGTGCCAGCAGCGGGTATAGGGATACGCAGTATTTT. V and J are TRBV25-1 and TRBJ2-3; D remains ambiguous. Trimming cost V 6 bases and J 6 bases, with 10 bases left between them. This CDR3 spans 12 amino acids. Germline V gene data show CDR1 as MGHDK and CDR2 as SYGVNS.

J is TRBJ2-1 and V is TRBV7-9, with D perhaps matching TRBD2 (6 bases). The germline V gene encodes CDR1 SEHNR and CDR2 FQNEAQ (reference sequence). This CDR3 spans 16 amino acids. V lost 1 base to trimming and J lost 0 bases, with 10 bases between them. In DNA, the CDR3 is TGTGCCAGCAGCTTAGACGGTAGCGGCTCCTACAATGAGCAGTTCTTC. Protein sequence: CASSLDGSGSYNEQFF. Full variable domain (remainder filled in from reference TRBV7-9 and TRBJ2-1): DTGVSQNPRHKITKRGQNVTFRCDPISEHNRLYWYRQTLGQGPEFLTYFQNEAQLEKSRLLSDRFSAERPKGSFSTLEIQRTEQGDSAMYLCASSLDGSGSYNEQFFGPGTRLTVL.

This chain links TRBV4-2 with TRBJ2-7; 8 bases line up with TRBD1. This CDR3 is built from 13 residues. V gave up 4 bases and J gave up 7 bases; unmatched junction bases: 6. CDR1 LGHNA and CDR2 YNFKEQ come from the germline V gene. The CDR3 here is CASSPTGDREQYF. CDR3 bases: TGTGCCAGCAGCCCGACAGGGGATAGGGAGCAGTACTTC.

This rearrangement joins TRBV6-1 to TRBJ2-3; 9 nucleotides match TRBD1. This CDR3 spans 16 amino acids. The trim removed 1 base at V and 3 bases at J, leaving 5 bases unmatched. CDR1 is MNHNS, CDR2 SASEGT, per germline. The CDR3 spells CASSEVETGGTDTQYF. In nucleotides, the CDR3 is TGTGCCAGCAGTGAAGTTGAGACAGGGGGAACAGATACGCAGTATTTT.